The 5 T cell receptor beta chains given below trace back to one sample, sequenced in a study of shared clonotypes between healthy human individuals. Sequencing was performed with immunoSEQ multiplex PCR; in TCRdb, only in-frame clones are kept and a portion is missing. The sample shows a few million clones, 80% to 95% of them seen only once. Naive CD8 cells, CD45RO-negative and positively selected for CCR7, excluded terminally differentiated effector memory CD45RA+ cells. Sequencing was done on a sample of naive CD8+ T cells from PBMCs. These TCRs come from a man younger than 30 in good health. Some clones in this sample may be carry-over from other donors' samples.

This chain links TRBV11-2 with TRBJ1-4; weak D call: TRBD1 (6 bases). The CDR3 totals 14 residues. Germline CDR1 and CDR2: SGHAT and FQNNGV. Trimming cost V 2 bases and J 8 bases, with 12 bases left between them. The CDR3 protein is CASSLTGNGEKLFF. CDR3 nucleotide sequence: TGTGCCAGCAGCTTAACAGGGAACGGCGAAAAACTGTTTTTT. Looking up the rest from reference TRBV11-2 and TRBJ1-4 gives the full variable domain: EAGVAQSPRYKIIEKRQSVAFWCNPISGHATLYWYQQILGQGPKLLIQFQNNGVVDDSQLPKDRFSAERLKGVDSTLKIQPAKLEDSAVYLCASSLTGNGEKLFFGSGTQLSVL.

The rearrangement joins TRBV5-1 to TRBJ2-1, with TRBD2 matching over 10 bases. The CDR3 consists of 14 residues. CDR1 and CDR2 (germline): SGHRS, YFSETQ. The V gene end was trimmed by 1 base and the J gene end by 6 bases; junction bases not matched to a gene: 1. The CDR3 bases are TGCGCCAGCAGCTTGACTAGCGGGATCAATGAGCAGTTCTTC. Translated: CASSLTSGINEQFF.

The CDR3 is CASSLGEQLYNEQFF. Here the CDR3 DNA reads TGTGCCAGCAGCTTAGGTGAACAGCTCTACAATGAGCAGTTCTTC. The chain uses TRBV7-9 and TRBJ2-1, with D uncertain. The CDR3 contains 15 residues. V lost 1 base and J lost 3, with 10 bases in between. CDR1 and CDR2 from the germline V gene are SEHNR and FQNEAQ (reference sequence).

The chain uses TRBV6-1 and TRBJ2-7; the match to TRBD1 covers 11 bases. From germline, CDR1 is MNHNS and CDR2 SASEGT. J lost 2 bases, V lost 10 bases, and 4 bases had no gene match. The CDR3 sequence is 13 residues long. The CDR3 DNA sequence: TGTGCCACCCGGGACAGGGGGACCTACGAGCAGTACTTC. Residues: CATRDRGTYEQYF.

The V gene is TRBV27, the J gene TRBJ2-7; tentatively, D is TRBD1 or TRBD2 (5 bases each). Germline CDR1 MNHEY, CDR2 SMNVEV (reference sequence). V lost 4 bases and J 3 bases, leaving 16 bases between the germline ends. CDR3 length equals 15 residues. The CDR3 DNA reads TGTGCCAGCAGTTCCTCCGGGACGGTGGACTACGAGCAGTACTTC. Translating gives CASSSSGTVDYEQYF.